Listed below are T cell receptor beta chains from one sample, sequenced in a study of cytomegalovirus exposure and HLA in healthy donors. Produced via immunoSEQ multiplex PCR; TCRdb's table is partial and in-frame only. The sample yields over 150,000 clones, about four fifths seen once. Sequencing input: PBMCs. The receptors were gathered from a young man in good health and CMV-seronegative. Each CDR3 is given with its conserved first and last residue.

V gene: TRBV7-7; J gene: TRBJ2-2; CDR3 protein: CASSPTGRGELFF
V gene: TRBV4-3; J gene: TRBJ2-4; CDR3 protein: CASSPGQGGDIQYF
V gene: TRBV13; J gene: TRBJ1-5; CDR3 protein: CASSSRRQGTHQPQHF
V gene: TRBV7-6; J gene: TRBJ2-1; CDR3 protein: CASSLGGLHNEQFF
V gene: TRBV5-4; J gene: -; CDR3 protein: CASSLDGTGSYEQYF
V gene: TRBV4-3; J gene: TRBJ2-1; CDR3 protein: CASSQDPDSARSYNEQFF
V gene: TRBV6-1; J gene: TRBJ2-1; CDR3 protein: CASIGPFSRGQFF
V gene: TRBV19; J gene: TRBJ2-6; CDR3 protein: CASSPLGGTGLAGANVLTF
V gene: TRBV10-1; J gene: TRBJ1-1; CDR3 protein: CASSPTGNTEAFF
V gene: TRBV2; J gene: TRBJ1-1; CDR3 protein: CASKGEVVTEAFF
V gene: TRBV10-3; J gene: TRBJ1-2; CDR3 protein: CAISLGGEYYGYTF
V gene: TRBV11-1; J gene: TRBJ2-7; CDR3 protein: CASSPGTPYEQYF
V gene: TRBV18; J gene: TRBJ2-3; CDR3 protein: CASSPRPGEADTQYF
V gene: TRBV6-1; J gene: TRBJ1-5; CDR3 protein: CASSPIQGQPQHF
V gene: TRBV18; J gene: TRBJ1-3; CDR3 protein: CASSANSGNTIYF
V gene: TRBV4-1; J gene: TRBJ2-4; CDR3 protein: CASSQDPGGVKNSQYF
V gene: TRBV9; J gene: TRBJ1-1; CDR3 protein: CASSDTGSGTEAFF
V gene: TRBV28; J gene: TRBJ2-4; CDR3 protein: CASSFSEGNIQYF
V gene: TRBV10-3; J gene: TRBJ1-1; CDR3 protein: CAISESSPPGAFF
V gene: TRBV14; J gene: TRBJ1-1; CDR3 protein: CASSRQGNTEAFF
V gene: TRBV7-9; J gene: TRBJ1-2; CDR3 protein: CASSLSGGGYGYTF